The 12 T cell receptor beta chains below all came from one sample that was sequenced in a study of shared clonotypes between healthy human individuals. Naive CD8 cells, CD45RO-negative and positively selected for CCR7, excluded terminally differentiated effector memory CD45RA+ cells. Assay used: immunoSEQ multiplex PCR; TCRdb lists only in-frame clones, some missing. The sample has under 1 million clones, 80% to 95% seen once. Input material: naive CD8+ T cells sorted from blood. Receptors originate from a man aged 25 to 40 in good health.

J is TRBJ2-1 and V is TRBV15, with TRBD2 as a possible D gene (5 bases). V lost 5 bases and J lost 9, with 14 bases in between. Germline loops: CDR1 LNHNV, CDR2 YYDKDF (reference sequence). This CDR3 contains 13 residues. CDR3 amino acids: CATSPGGPSEQFF. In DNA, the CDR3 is TGTGCCACCAGCCCCGGCGGGCCGAGTGAGCAGTTCTTC.

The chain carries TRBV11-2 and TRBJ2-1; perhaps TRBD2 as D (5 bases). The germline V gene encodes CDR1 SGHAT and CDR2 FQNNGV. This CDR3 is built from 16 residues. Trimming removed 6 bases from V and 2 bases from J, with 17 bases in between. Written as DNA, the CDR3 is TGTGCCAGCAGTTTCCGAGGGCAGCAGGCCTACAATGAGCAGTTCTTC. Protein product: CASSFRGQQAYNEQFF.

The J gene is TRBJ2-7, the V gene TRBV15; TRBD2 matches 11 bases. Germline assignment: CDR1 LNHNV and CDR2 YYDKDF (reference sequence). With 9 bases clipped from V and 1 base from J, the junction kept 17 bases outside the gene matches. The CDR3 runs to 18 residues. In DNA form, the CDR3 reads TGTGCCACACAGCCTAACCACGAGCCTAGCGGGAGGTCCTACGAGCAGTACTTC. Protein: CATQPNHEPSGRSYEQYF.

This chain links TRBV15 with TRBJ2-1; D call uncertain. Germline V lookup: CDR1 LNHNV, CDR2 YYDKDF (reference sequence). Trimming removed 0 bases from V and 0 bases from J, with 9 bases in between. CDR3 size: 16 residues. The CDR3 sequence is CATSREPPGSYNEQFF. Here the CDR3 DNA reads TGTGCCACCAGCAGAGAACCGCCGGGCTCCTACAATGAGCAGTTCTTC. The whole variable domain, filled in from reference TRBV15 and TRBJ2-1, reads DAMVIQNPRYQVTQFGKPVTLSCSQTLNHNVMYWYQQKSSQAPKLLFHYYDKDFNNEADTPDNFQSRRPNTSFCFLDIRSPGLGDTAMYLCATSREPPGSYNEQFFGPGTRLTVL.

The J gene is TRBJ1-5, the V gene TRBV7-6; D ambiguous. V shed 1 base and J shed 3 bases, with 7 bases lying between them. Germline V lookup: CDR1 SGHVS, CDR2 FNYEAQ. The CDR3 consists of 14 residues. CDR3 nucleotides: TGTGCCAGCAGCTTAGAAGGGTACAATCAGCCCCAGCATTTT. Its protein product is CASSLEGYNQPQHF.

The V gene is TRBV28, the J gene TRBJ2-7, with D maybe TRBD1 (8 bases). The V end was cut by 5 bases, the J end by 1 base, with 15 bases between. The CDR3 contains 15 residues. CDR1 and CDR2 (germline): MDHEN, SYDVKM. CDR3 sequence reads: CASSPLQGGSYEQYF. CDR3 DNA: TGTGCCAGCAGTCCACTACAGGGGGGGTCCTACGAGCAGTACTTC.

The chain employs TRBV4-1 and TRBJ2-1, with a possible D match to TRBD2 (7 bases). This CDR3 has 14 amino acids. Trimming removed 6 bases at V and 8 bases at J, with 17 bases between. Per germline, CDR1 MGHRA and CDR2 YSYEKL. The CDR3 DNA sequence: TGCGCCAGCAGACAGGGACTAACTCGCGATGAGCAGTTCTTC. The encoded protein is CASRQGLTRDEQFF.

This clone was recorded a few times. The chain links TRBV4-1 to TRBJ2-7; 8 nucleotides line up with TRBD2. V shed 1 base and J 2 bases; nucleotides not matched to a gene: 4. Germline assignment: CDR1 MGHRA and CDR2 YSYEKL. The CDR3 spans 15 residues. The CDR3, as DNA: TGCGCCAGCAGCCAAGTTTCCGGGAGGGCCTACGAGCAGTACTTC. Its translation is CASSQVSGRAYEQYF.

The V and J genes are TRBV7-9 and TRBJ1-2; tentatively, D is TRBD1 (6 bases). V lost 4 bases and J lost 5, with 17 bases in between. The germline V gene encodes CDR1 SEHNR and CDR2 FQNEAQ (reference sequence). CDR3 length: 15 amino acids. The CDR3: CASSSITGLRYGYTF. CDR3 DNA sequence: TGTGCCAGCAGCTCAATTACAGGGCTCCGATATGGCTACACCTTC.

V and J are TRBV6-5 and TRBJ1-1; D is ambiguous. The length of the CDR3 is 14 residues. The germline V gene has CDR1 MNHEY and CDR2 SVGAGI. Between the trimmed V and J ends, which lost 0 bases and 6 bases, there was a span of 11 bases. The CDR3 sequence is CASSYSIVRPEAFF. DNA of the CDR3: TGTGCCAGCAGTTACTCGATTGTACGTCCTGAAGCTTTCTTT.

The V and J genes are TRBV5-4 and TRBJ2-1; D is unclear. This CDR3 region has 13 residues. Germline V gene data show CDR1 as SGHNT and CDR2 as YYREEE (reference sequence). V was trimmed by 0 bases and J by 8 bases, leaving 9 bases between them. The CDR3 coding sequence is TGTGCCAGCAGCTTGGAAGGCGCGTATGAGCAGTTCTTC. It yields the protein CASSLEGAYEQFF. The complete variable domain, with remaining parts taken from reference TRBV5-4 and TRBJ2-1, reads ETGVTQSPTHLIKTRGQQVTLRCSSQSGHNTVSWYQQALGQGPQFIFQYYREEENGRGNFPPRFSGLQFPNYSSELNVNALELDDSALYLCASSLEGAYEQFFGPGTRLTVL.

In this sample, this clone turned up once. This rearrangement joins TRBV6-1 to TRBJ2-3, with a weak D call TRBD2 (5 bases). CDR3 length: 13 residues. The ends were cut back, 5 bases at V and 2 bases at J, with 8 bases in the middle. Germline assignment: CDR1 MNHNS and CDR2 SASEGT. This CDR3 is CASSWTSTDTQYF. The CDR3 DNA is TGTGCCAGCAGTTGGACTTCCACAGATACGCAGTATTTT.